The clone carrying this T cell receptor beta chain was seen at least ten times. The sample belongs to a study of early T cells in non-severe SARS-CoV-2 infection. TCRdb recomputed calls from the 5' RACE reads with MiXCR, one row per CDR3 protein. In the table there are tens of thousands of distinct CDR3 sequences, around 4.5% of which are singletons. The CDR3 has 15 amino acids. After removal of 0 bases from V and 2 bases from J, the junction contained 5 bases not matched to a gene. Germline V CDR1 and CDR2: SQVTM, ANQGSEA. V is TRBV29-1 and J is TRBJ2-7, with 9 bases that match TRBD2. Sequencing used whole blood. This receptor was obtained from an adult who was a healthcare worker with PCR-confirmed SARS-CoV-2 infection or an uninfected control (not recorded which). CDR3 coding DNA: TGCAGCGTTGAAGACGTGTCTAGCGGGACCTACGAGCAGTACTTC. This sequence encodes CSVEDVSSGTYEQYF.